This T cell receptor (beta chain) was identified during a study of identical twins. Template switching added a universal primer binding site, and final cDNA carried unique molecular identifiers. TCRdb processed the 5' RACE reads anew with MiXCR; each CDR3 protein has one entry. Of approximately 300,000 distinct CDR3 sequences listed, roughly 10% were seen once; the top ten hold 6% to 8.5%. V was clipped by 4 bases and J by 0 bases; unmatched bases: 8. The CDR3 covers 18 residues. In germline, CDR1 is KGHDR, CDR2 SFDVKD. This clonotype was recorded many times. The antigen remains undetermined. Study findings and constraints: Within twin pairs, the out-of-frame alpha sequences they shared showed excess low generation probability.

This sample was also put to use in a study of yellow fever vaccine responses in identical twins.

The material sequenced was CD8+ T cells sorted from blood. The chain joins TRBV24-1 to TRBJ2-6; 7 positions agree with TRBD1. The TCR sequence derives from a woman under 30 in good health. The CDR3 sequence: CATSESGTAFSGANVLTF. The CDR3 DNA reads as TGTGCCACCAGTGAGTCCGGGACAGCGTTCTCTGGGGCCAACGTCCTGACTTTC.